The sequence of this TCR beta chain was determined in a study of blood T cells in healthy people across ages. Combining a sample-barcoded 5' primer with a J-beta primer mix, a second PCR ran for about 7 to 11 cycles. MiXCR was run by TCRdb on the 5' RACE reads, yielding one entry per CDR3 protein. The repertoire holds 750,000 to 1,000,000 distinct CDR3 sequences, with roughly 29% as singletons. Per the germline V gene, CDR1 is SGHTA and CDR2 is FQGNSA. J lost 3 bases, V lost 4 bases, and 8 bases had no gene match. The CDR3 runs 15 residues. This same sample was also part of a study on T cells of mothers and their children.

The chain joins TRBV7-2 to TRBJ1-1; 7 nucleotides align to TRBD1. Sequencing input: blood. The receptor was derived from a woman between 40 and 50 years old in good health. The CDR3 nucleotides are TGTGCCAGCAGCTCCAGGACAGGCGGGGACACTGAAGCTTTCTTT. As protein: CASSSRTGGDTEAFF.